The rows below give T cell receptor beta chains drawn from one sample of a study of blood T cell repertoires in COVID-19. The table came from immunoSEQ multiplex PCR; TCRdb's copy has only in-frame clones and leaves some out. The sample has under 350,000 clones, 85% to 90% seen once. The sequenced sample consisted of PBMCs or T cells enriched from blood (not recorded which). These receptors were taken from a man aged 25-45 years who had recovered from COVID-19. Each CDR3 is given with its conserved first and last residue. The order of the fields is CDR3 DNA, CDR3 protein, clone size, D gene, J gene, V gene. The D gene is left open where the match is weak. For some rows the clone size is stated as once, few or many, or as a class when expanded; others skip it.

TGCAGCGTTGAAGTGAGGATTCAGGGGGTTTTCTATGGCTACACCTTC | CSVEVRIQGVFYGYTF | NA | TRBD1 | TRBJ1-2 | TRBV29-1
TGTGCCAGCAGTTTATACTCAGGGGCGGTCTACGAGCAGTACTTC | CASSLYSGAVYEQYF | NA | NA | TRBJ2-7 | TRBV27
TGTGCCAGCAGTTACACGGGGGGCTATGGCTACACCTTC | CASSYTGGYGYTF | NA | NA | TRBJ1-2 | TRBV6-5
TGTGCCAGCAGCTTACCAGGGGGCCGCGTCGGCTCCTACGAGCAGTACTTC | CASSLPGGRVGSYEQYF | NA | TRBD1 | TRBJ2-7 | TRBV11-3
TGTGCCAGCAGTTTGGAGCGAACGGGAGGGGATACGCAGTATTTT | CASSLERTGGDTQYF | once | TRBD2 | TRBJ2-3 | TRBV27
TGTGCCAGCAGCCCGCAGAACAGAGCGGGGGGGGAGACCCAGTACTTC | CASSPQNRAGGETQYF | NA | TRBD2 | TRBJ2-5 | TRBV7-6
TGTGCCAGCAGTTCGTCGACAGGGAACTACGAGCAGTACTTC | CASSSSTGNYEQYF | NA | TRBD1 | TRBJ2-7 | TRBV6-2/TRBV6-3
TGTGCCAGCCGACCTACTAGCGGCGTAAGGGCAGATACGCAGTATTTT | CASRPTSGVRADTQYF | NA | TRBD2 | TRBJ2-3 | TRBV28
TGTGCCAGCAGTTTATGGCGGGAGAACTACGAGCAGTACTTC | CASSLWRENYEQYF | NA | TRBD2 | TRBJ2-7 | TRBV28
TGTGCCAGCAGCTTCCCGACAGGGACCCCCAATGAGCAGTTCTTC | CASSFPTGTPNEQFF | once | TRBD1 | TRBJ2-1 | TRBV11-2
TGCAGCGTCGGGACTAGCGGACCCTACGAGCAGTACTTC | CSVGTSGPYEQYF | NA | TRBD2 | TRBJ2-7 | TRBV29-1
TGCGCCAGCAGCTTGGAGGCAGGGATAGGTGAAAAACTGTTTTTT | CASSLEAGIGEKLFF | NA | NA | TRBJ1-4 | TRBV5-1
TGTGCCAGCAGACGGGACAGGGAGAGATCACCCCTCCACTTT | CASRRDRERSPLHF | NA | TRBD1 | TRBJ1-6 | TRBV27
TGTGCCAGTAGTATCGGGCGGGCAGGTAACACTGAAGCTTTCTTT | CASSIGRAGNTEAFF | NA | NA | TRBJ1-1 | TRBV19
TGCGCCAGCAGCTTGGCATTTGGAGGGTCTGGCACTGAAGCTTTCTTT | CASSLAFGGSGTEAFF | NA | NA | TRBJ1-1 | TRBV5-1
TGTGCCAGCAGTGAGGGACTAGCGGGGGGGTATGAGCAGTTCTTC | CASSEGLAGGYEQFF | NA | TRBD2 | TRBJ2-1 | TRBV6-1
TGCGCCAGCAGCAAGACAGCGTCTGGAAACACCATATATTTT | CASSKTASGNTIYF | NA | NA | TRBJ1-3 | TRBV5-1
TGTGCCAGCAGTTTACGGGGAACGAACACTGAAGCTTTCTTT | CASSLRGTNTEAFF | once | NA | TRBJ1-1 | TRBV27
TGTGCCAGCCGTAAACAGCCAAACTCCTACAATGAGCAGTTCTTC | CASRKQPNSYNEQFF | NA | NA | TRBJ2-1 | TRBV6-5
TGTGCCAGCAGCCCACTACAGGGGGTTAGCAACGAGCAGTACTTC | CASSPLQGVSNEQYF | NA | TRBD1 | TRBJ2-7 | TRBV3-1/TRBV3-2
TGTGCCAGCAGCTCTAGACAGGGTTACACCGGGGAGCTGTTTTTT | CASSSRQGYTGELFF | NA | TRBD1 | TRBJ2-2 | TRBV7-2
TGTGCCAGTAGTATGACCGGGTCTGACTATGGCTACACCTTC | CASSMTGSDYGYTF | NA | NA | TRBJ1-2 | TRBV19
TGTGCCAGCAGTCCCGCCGGGGATACGCAGTATTTT | CASSPAGDTQYF | NA | NA | TRBJ2-3 | TRBV12-3/TRBV12-4
TGTGCCAGCAGCTCACGGGGGGGGATGAACACTGAAGCTTTCTTT | CASSSRGGMNTEAFF | NA | NA | TRBJ1-1 | TRBV11-3
TGTGCCAGCAGAGACAGGGACGCGTCGAACTATGGCTACACCTTC | CASRDRDASNYGYTF | NA | TRBD1 | TRBJ1-2 | TRBV25-1
TGTGCCAGCACCCTCTTGGGGAGGGGCCGGAACACTGAAGCTTTCTTT | CASTLLGRGRNTEAFF | NA | NA | TRBJ1-1 | TRBV5-6
TGTGCCAGCAGCATCCGGGGGACGGGAGTAAGTTCTGGAAACACCATATATTTT | CASSIRGTGVSSGNTIYF | NA | NA | TRBJ1-3 | TRBV9
TGTGCCAGCAGGATGGGACTAGCGGGAGCCCCCGGGGAGCTGTTTTTT | CASRMGLAGAPGELFF | NA | TRBD2 | TRBJ2-2 | TRBV5-8
TGTGCCAGTAGTATAGACCCCGAGCCGACCTACGAGCAGTACTTC | CASSIDPEPTYEQYF | NA | NA | TRBJ2-7 | TRBV19
TGCGCCAGCAGTGAGTCCCAGCGGGTTACGCAGTATTTT | CASSESQRVTQYF | NA | NA | TRBJ2-3 | TRBV10-2